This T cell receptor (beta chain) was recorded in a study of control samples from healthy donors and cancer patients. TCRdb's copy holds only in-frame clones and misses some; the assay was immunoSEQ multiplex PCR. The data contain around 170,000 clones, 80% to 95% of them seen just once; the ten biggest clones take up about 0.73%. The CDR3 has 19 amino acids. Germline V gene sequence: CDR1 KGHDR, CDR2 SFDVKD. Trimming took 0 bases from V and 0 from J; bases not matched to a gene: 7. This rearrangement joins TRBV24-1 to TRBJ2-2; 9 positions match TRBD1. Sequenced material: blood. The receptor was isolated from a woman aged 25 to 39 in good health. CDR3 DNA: TGTGCCACCAGTGATTTGCCCGGTGACAGGGGGACGAACACCGGGGAGCTGTTTTTT. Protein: CATSDLPGDRGTNTGELFF.